These T cell receptor beta chains were read from a single sample in a study of T cells in Graves' hyperthyroidism and ophthalmopathy. Each CDR3 protein gets one entry after TCRdb re-called the multiplex PCR reads with MiXCR. The sample shows about 840,000 distinct CDR3 sequences, roughly 37% of them seen only once. Material for sequencing was blood. Every receptor here comes from a man younger than 30 with Graves' hyperthyroidism. CDR3s include the opening cysteine and the closing phenylalanine or tryptophan. Fields, in order: J gene, clone size, V gene, D gene, CDR3 length, CDR3 DNA, CDR3 protein. The D gene is left open where the match is weak. Clone size is given for some rows only: seen once, a few or many times, or a class if the clone is expanded.

j_call: TRBJ2-1; clone_size: NA; v_call: TRBV2; d_call: NA; cdr3_length: 16; cdr3_nt: TGTGCCAGCAGTGAAGGGGGCACACGCTCCTACAATGAGCAGTTCTTC; cdr3_aa: CASSEGGTRSYNEQFF
j_call: TRBJ1-6; clone_size: NA; v_call: TRBV5-1; d_call: NA; cdr3_length: 16; cdr3_nt: TGCGCCAGCAGCTTGGGGCGTAGGGGAAATAATTCACCCCTCCACTTT; cdr3_aa: CASSLGRRGNNSPLHF
j_call: TRBJ1-1; clone_size: many; v_call: TRBV29-1; d_call: TRBD1; cdr3_length: 15; cdr3_nt: TGCAGCGTTGATAGGGCCCACCGGGACAGGATTGAAGCTTTCTTT; cdr3_aa: CSVDRAHRDRIEAFF
j_call: TRBJ1-1; clone_size: NA; v_call: TRBV15; d_call: NA; cdr3_length: 14; cdr3_nt: TGTGCCACCAGCAGTGACTCAGAGGGCCGAACAGCTTTCTTT; cdr3_aa: CATSSDSEGRTAFF
j_call: TRBJ2-7; clone_size: NA; v_call: TRBV7-9; d_call: TRBD2; cdr3_length: 16; cdr3_nt: TGTGCCAGCAGTTTTGACGCGGGACTAGCGGGACACGAGCAGTACTTC; cdr3_aa: CASSFDAGLAGHEQYF
j_call: TRBJ1-2; clone_size: NA; v_call: TRBV12-3/TRBV12-4; d_call: NA; cdr3_length: 13; cdr3_nt: TGTGCCCGCGAAGTTGGGTCCGGCGGTGGCTACACCTTC; cdr3_aa: CAREVGSGGGYTF
j_call: TRBJ2-2; clone_size: few; v_call: TRBV9; d_call: TRBD1; cdr3_length: 17; cdr3_nt: TGTGCCAGCAGCGTCGGCAAGACAGGGGGGAACACCGGGGAGCTGTTTTTT; cdr3_aa: CASSVGKTGGNTGELFF
j_call: TRBJ1-2; clone_size: many; v_call: TRBV7-8; d_call: NA; cdr3_length: 15; cdr3_nt: TGTGCCAGCAGCTTAGTGACAAGCCTAAACTATGGCTACACCTTC; cdr3_aa: CASSLVTSLNYGYTF
j_call: TRBJ1-2; clone_size: few; v_call: TRBV6-5; d_call: TRBD1; cdr3_length: 12; cdr3_nt: TGTGCCAGCAGCCCCGGACAGGGTGACTACACCTTC; cdr3_aa: CASSPGQGDYTF
j_call: TRBJ2-5; clone_size: NA; v_call: TRBV10-3; d_call: NA; cdr3_length: 14; cdr3_nt: TGTGCCACCAGCCCTTTCGCGAACCAAGAGACCCAGTACTTC; cdr3_aa: CATSPFANQETQYF